The source of this T cell receptor (beta chain) is a study of preoperative IRX-2 immunotherapy in early breast cancer. The germline CDR1 and CDR2 sequences are KGHSH and LQKENI. The ends were cut back, 3 bases at V and 5 bases at J, with 16 bases in the middle. The CDR3 covers 15 residues. TCRdb's table, derived via immunoSEQ multiplex PCR, lists solely in-frame clones and lacks some. The sample includes about 26,000 clones, more than 80% seen only once; the top ten take less than 1.5%. Treatment given: preoperative locoregional IRX-2 cytokine immunotherapy. Patients received preoperative, locoregional IRX-2 cytokine immunotherapy in a phase Ib study.

The input for sequencing was lymph node tissue, taken after IRX-2 immunotherapy. The J gene is TRBJ2-5, the V gene TRBV18; D might be TRBD2 (5 bases). This clonotype was obtained from a human donor with breast cancer. CDR3 sequence: CASSPPALAGETQYF. CDR3 DNA sequence: TGTGCCAGCTCACCCCCGGCTCTAGCCGGGGAGACCCAGTACTTC.